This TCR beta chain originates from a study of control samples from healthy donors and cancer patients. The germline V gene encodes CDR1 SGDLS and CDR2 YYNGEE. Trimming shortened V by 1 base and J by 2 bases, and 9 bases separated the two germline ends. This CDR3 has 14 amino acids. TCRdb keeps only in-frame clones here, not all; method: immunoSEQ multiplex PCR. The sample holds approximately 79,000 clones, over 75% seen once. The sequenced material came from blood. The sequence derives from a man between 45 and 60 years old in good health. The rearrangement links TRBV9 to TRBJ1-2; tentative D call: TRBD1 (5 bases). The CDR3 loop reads CASSVPGGNYGYTF. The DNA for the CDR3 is TGTGCCAGCAGCGTACCGGGGGGGAACTATGGCTACACCTTC. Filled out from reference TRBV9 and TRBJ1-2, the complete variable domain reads DSGVTQTPKHLITATGQRVTLRCSPRSGDLSVYWYQQSLDQGLQFLIQYYNGEERAKGNILERFSAQQFPDLHSELNLSSLELGDSALYFCASSVPGGNYGYTFGSGTRLTVV.